A selection of T cell receptor beta chains follows, all from one sample in a study of cytomegalovirus exposure and HLA in healthy donors. Measured with immunoSEQ multiplex PCR; TCRdb has only the in-frame clones, and not every one. The sample lists about 170,000 clones, under 80% seen once, with under 2.5% in the top ten. Sequencing input: PBMCs. The receptors were gathered from a female donor in good health and CMV-seronegative. Each CDR3 is given with its conserved first and last residue. Fields, in order: J gene, V gene, clone size, D gene, CDR3 protein, CDR3 DNA. The D gene is left open where the match is weak. The listing skips clone size in some rows; elsewhere it reads once, few, many or a size class.

j_gene: TRBJ2-2
v_gene: TRBV6-1
abundance: .
d_gene: .
CDR3aa: CASKVEVPLGELFF
CDR3nt: TGTGCCAGCAAAGTTGAGGTCCCATTAGGGGAGCTGTTTTTT

j_gene: TRBJ1-2
v_gene: TRBV9
abundance: .
d_gene: TRBD1
CDR3aa: CASSVGGTGGFGYTF
CDR3nt: TGTGCCAGCAGCGTAGGAGGGACAGGGGGCTTTGGCTACACCTTC

j_gene: TRBJ1-5
v_gene: TRBV19
abundance: .
d_gene: .
CDR3aa: CASSEGAYSNQPQHF
CDR3nt: TGTGCCAGTAGTGAGGGAGCTTATAGCAATCAGCCCCAGCATTTT

j_gene: TRBJ1-5
v_gene: TRBV12-5
abundance: .
d_gene: .
CDR3aa: CASGLFLGRSRGQPQHF
CDR3nt: TGTGCTAGTGGTTTGTTTCTTGGACGGTCCAGGGGTCAGCCCCAGCATTTT

j_gene: TRBJ1-3
v_gene: TRBV30
abundance: .
d_gene: TRBD1
CDR3aa: CAWTRTGGPSGNTIYF
CDR3nt: TGTGCCTGGACCCGGACAGGGGGCCCCTCTGGAAACACCATATATTTT

j_gene: TRBJ2-6
v_gene: TRBV7-2
abundance: .
d_gene: .
CDR3aa: CASSLQAGSGANVLTF
CDR3nt: TGTGCCAGCAGCCTACAAGCAGGCTCTGGGGCCAACGTCCTGACTTTC

j_gene: TRBJ1-5
v_gene: TRBV19
abundance: .
d_gene: .
CDR3aa: CASSTQGSQAQHF
CDR3nt: TGTGCCAGTAGTACCCAGGGGTCTCAGGCCCAGCATTTT

j_gene: TRBJ1-2
v_gene: TRBV19
abundance: .
d_gene: .
CDR3aa: CASSRIRAGKDGYTF
CDR3nt: TGTGCCAGTAGCCGTATAAGGGCAGGGAAGGATGGCTACACCTTC

j_gene: TRBJ1-2
v_gene: TRBV4-2
abundance: .
d_gene: .
CDR3aa: CASSPLPESRYGYTF
CDR3nt: TGTGCCAGCAGCCCCCTCCCTGAATCGCGGTATGGCTACACCTTC

j_gene: TRBJ2-1
v_gene: TRBV9
abundance: .
d_gene: TRBD2
CDR3aa: CASTSGGEQFF
CDR3nt: TGTGCCAGCACCTCGGGGGGTGAGCAGTTCTTC

j_gene: TRBJ2-5
v_gene: TRBV7-8
abundance: .
d_gene: .
CDR3aa: CASSVTGLEEETQYF
CDR3nt: TGTGCCAGCAGCGTTACTGGACTGGAAGAAGAGACCCAGTACTTC

j_gene: TRBJ2-1
v_gene: TRBV25-1
abundance: few
d_gene: TRBD1
CDR3aa: CASSRQGSYNEQFF
CDR3nt: TGTGCCAGCAGTAGACAGGGTTCCTACAATGAGCAGTTCTTC

j_gene: TRBJ2-3
v_gene: TRBV14
abundance: .
d_gene: .
CDR3aa: CASSHQGSSTDTQYF
CDR3nt: TGTGCCAGCAGCCACCAGGGGTCGAGCACAGATACGCAGTATTTT

j_gene: TRBJ1-1
v_gene: TRBV5-1
abundance: .
d_gene: TRBD1
CDR3aa: CASSLDPGTVRAFF
CDR3nt: TGCGCCAGCAGCTTGGATCCCGGGACAGTACGTGCTTTCTTT

j_gene: TRBJ2-2
v_gene: TRBV7-2
abundance: .
d_gene: TRBD2
CDR3aa: CASSSGLAGTNTGELFF
CDR3nt: TGTGCCAGCAGCTCCGGACTAGCGGGGACCAACACCGGGGAGCTGTTTTTT

j_gene: TRBJ1-5
v_gene: TRBV4-2
abundance: .
d_gene: .
CDR3aa: CASSPGLNQPQHF
CDR3nt: TGTGCCAGCAGCCCTGGGCTCAATCAGCCCCAGCATTTT

j_gene: TRBJ2-2
v_gene: TRBV30
abundance: .
d_gene: .
CDR3aa: CAWTAGVRELFF
CDR3nt: TGTGCCTGGACGGCAGGGGTCCGGGAGCTGTTTTTT

j_gene: TRBJ2-2
v_gene: TRBV5-4
abundance: .
d_gene: .
CDR3aa: CASRIGTFTGELFF
CDR3nt: TGTGCCAGCAGAATAGGGACTTTCACCGGGGAGCTGTTTTTT

j_gene: TRBJ1-1
v_gene: TRBV5-1
abundance: few
d_gene: .
CDR3aa: CASSLAGGSNTEAFF
CDR3nt: TGCGCCAGCAGCTTGGCTGGAGGATCGAACACTGAAGCTTTCTTT

j_gene: TRBJ1-1
v_gene: TRBV10-1
abundance: .
d_gene: TRBD1
CDR3aa: CASRGQGTEAFF
CDR3nt: TGCGCCAGCAGAGGACAGGGCACTGAAGCTTTCTTT

j_gene: TRBJ1-1
v_gene: TRBV30
abundance: .
d_gene: TRBD1
CDR3aa: CAWAGTGDTEAFF
CDR3nt: TGTGCCTGGGCCGGGACAGGGGACACTGAAGCTTTCTTT

j_gene: TRBJ2-1
v_gene: TRBV19
abundance: .
d_gene: .
CDR3aa: CASSEQGIVYNEQFF
CDR3nt: TGTGCCAGTAGTGAGCAGGGTATAGTATACAATGAGCAGTTCTTC